The rows below give T cell receptor beta chains drawn from one sample of a study of cytomegalovirus exposure and HLA in healthy donors. Here immunoSEQ multiplex PCR was the method, and the copy in TCRdb shows in-frame clones only, minus some. The sample lists some 48,000 clones; approximately 93% were seen once. The sample consisted of PBMCs. Receptors originate from a woman aged 18-30 years in good health and CMV-seropositive. Each CDR3 is given with its conserved first and last residue. Each record gives: V gene, CDR3 protein.

v_call: TRBV5-8; cdr3_aa: CASSSDRGLYNEQFF
v_call: TRBV7-8; cdr3_aa: CASSLTTSYEQYF
v_call: TRBV28; cdr3_aa: CASSPGSYEQYF
v_call: TRBV6-1; cdr3_aa: CASSTDRVSDEQFF
v_call: TRBV9; cdr3_aa: CASSIRTESFYSNQPQHF
v_call: TRBV2; cdr3_aa: CASTDGGTGELFF
v_call: TRBV27; cdr3_aa: CASSKTGFSNQPQHF
v_call: TRBV11-2; cdr3_aa: CASSLDGVFPYEQYF
v_call: TRBV7-9; cdr3_aa: CASSSPNFDEQFF
v_call: TRBV6-5; cdr3_aa: CASTLGGKNTGELFF
v_call: TRBV6-5; cdr3_aa: CASSYSRLAGIREQFF
v_call: TRBV14; cdr3_aa: CASRGQGEYEQYF
v_call: TRBV7-9; cdr3_aa: CASTTRDRDYGYTF
v_call: TRBV7-2; cdr3_aa: CASSLEGGHYEQYF
v_call: TRBV11-2; cdr3_aa: CASTEQGASYEQYF
v_call: TRBV7-3; cdr3_aa: CASSSLGTSGAYEQYF
v_call: TRBV19; cdr3_aa: CARGPTSPNTGELFF
v_call: TRBV6-1; cdr3_aa: CASSEEQGWSYEQYF
v_call: TRBV25-1; cdr3_aa: CASAQVARETQYF
v_call: TRBV27; cdr3_aa: CASSLRLAGYNEQFF
v_call: TRBV7-9; cdr3_aa: CASSDRQGALINYGYTF
v_call: TRBV30; cdr3_aa: CAWGRDSLTGELFF
v_call: TRBV27; cdr3_aa: CASSPRAGQRNTEAFF
v_call: TRBV30; cdr3_aa: CAWSVSDRGLHGYTF
v_call: TRBV27; cdr3_aa: CASSLAARTEAFF
v_call: TRBV29-1; cdr3_aa: CSTATTGGDHYNEQFF
v_call: TRBV30; cdr3_aa: CAWRWDRGRNTIYF
v_call: TRBV6-6; cdr3_aa: CASSAGTGWGTEAFF
v_call: TRBV5-1; cdr3_aa: CASSLVPGQLTYEQYF
v_call: TRBV7-9; cdr3_aa: CASSLDHWTGGPNTGELFF
v_call: TRBV28; cdr3_aa: CASRLGTVLYGYTF
v_call: TRBV19; cdr3_aa: CASSADRADYEQYF
v_call: TRBV7-9; cdr3_aa: CASSPGRTIGDEQFF
v_call: TRBV30; cdr3_aa: CAWTPVWTGNEKLFF